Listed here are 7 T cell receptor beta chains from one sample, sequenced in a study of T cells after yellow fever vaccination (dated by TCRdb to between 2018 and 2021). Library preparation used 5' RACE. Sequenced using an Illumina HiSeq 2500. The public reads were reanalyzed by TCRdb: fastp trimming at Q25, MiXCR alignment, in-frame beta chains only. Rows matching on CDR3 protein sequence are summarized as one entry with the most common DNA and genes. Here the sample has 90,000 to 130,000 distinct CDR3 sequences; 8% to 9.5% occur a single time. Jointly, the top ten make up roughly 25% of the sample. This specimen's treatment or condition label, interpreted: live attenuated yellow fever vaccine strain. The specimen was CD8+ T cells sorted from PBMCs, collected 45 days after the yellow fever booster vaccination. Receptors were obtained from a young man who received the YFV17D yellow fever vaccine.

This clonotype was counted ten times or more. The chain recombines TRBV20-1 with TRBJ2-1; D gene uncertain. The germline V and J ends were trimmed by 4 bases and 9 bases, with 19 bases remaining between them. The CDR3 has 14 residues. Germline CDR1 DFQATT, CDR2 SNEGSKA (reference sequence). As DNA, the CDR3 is TGCAGTGCTACCGGTGTTCGGACGCCCGGTGAGCAGTTCTTC. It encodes CSATGVRTPGEQFF.

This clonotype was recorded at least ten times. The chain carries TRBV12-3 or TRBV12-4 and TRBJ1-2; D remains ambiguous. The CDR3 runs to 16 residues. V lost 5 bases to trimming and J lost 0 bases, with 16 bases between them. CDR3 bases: TGTGCCAGCAGTGCGCCGCCCCAGGTGGCTAACTATGGCTACACCTTC. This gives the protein CASSAPPQVANYGYTF.

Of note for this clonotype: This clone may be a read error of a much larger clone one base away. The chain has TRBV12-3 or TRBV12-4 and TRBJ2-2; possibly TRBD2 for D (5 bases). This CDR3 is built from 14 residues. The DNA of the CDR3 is TGTGCCAGCAGTCCCCTAGCAGGAACCGTGGAGCTGTTTTTT. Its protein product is CASSPLAGTVELFF.

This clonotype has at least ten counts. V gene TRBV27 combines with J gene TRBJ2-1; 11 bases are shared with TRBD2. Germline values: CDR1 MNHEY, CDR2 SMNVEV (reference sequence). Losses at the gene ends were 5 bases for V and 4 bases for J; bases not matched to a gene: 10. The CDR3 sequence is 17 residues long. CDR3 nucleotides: TGTGCCAGCAGTCCGGAACTAGCGGGAGCCCTATACAATGAGCAGTTCTTC. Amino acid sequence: CASSPELAGALYNEQFF.

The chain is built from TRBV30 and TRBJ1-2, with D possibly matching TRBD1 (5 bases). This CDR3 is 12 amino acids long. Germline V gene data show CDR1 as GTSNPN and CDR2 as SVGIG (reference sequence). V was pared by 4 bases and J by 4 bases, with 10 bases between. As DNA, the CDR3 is TGTGCCTGGACAGGGTCGAGCTATGGCTACACCTTC. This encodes CAWTGSSYGYTF.

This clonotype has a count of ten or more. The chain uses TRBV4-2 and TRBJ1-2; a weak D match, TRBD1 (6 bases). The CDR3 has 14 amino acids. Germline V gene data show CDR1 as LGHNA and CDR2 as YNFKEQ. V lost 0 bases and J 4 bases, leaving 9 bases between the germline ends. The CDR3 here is CASSQETGAYGYTF. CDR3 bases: TGTGCCAGCAGCCAAGAGACAGGTGCCTATGGCTACACCTTC.

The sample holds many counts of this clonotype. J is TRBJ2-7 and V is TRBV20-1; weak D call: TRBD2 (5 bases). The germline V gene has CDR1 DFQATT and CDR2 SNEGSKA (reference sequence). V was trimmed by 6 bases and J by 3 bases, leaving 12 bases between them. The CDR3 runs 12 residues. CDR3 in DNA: TGCAGTGCCGGGGATGGAGACTACGAGCAGTACTTC. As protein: CSAGDGDYEQYF.